This T cell receptor (beta chain) comes out of a study of monozygotic twins with inflammatory bowel disease. Study-wide results and caveats: IBD patients carried less diverse TCRbeta repertoires (inverse Simpson) than healthy co-twins.

Regarding this clonotype: What it binds is not known.

Template-switch reactions added UMIs with a 6-nucleotide sample barcode. Reprocessing the 5' RACE reads, TCRdb reports a single entry for every CDR3 protein and omits DNA. Here the sample table reports some 160,000 distinct CDR3 sequences. Per the germline V gene, CDR1 is MNHEY and CDR2 is SVGEGT. CDR3 size: 16 residues. The sequence was obtained from a human donor with ulcerative colitis or Crohn's disease, or a healthy co-twin of an affected twin (not recorded which). Sequencing was performed on blood. V gene TRBV6-2 or TRBV6-3 combines with J gene TRBJ1-1; TCRdb proposes TRBD1, but this gene call is untestable without DNA. The CDR3 loop is CASRPRRQGKNTEAFF.